This TCR beta chain was sequenced for a study of glioma-infiltrating T cells. Using RNA template, CDR3s of TCR alpha and beta were amplified with iRepertoire arm-PCR. Tissue mRNA or PBMC total RNA, 100-400 ng, went into one-step reverse transcription and amplification. Each CDR3 protein is one row after TCRdb ran MiXCR on the multiplex PCR reads. The table lists approximately 100,000 distinct CDR3 sequences, less than 30% of them singletons, with about 30% in the top ten. Broader study findings: Above-expected tissue-blood divergence occurred in all gliomas, most in low-grade ones. Very few CDR3 sequences were shared between tissue and blood.

Germline V gene lookup returns CDR1 LGHNA and CDR2 YSLEER. The CDR3 is 15 residues long. Losses at the gene ends were 3 bases for V and 3 bases for J; bases not matched to a gene: 7. With regard to this clonotype: Its target is not known.

Sequencing input: glioma tissue, nonneoplastic brain tissue, or PBMCs (not recorded which). The chain joins TRBV4-3 to TRBJ1-2, with 7 bases that match TRBD1. This TCR came from a human donor with low-grade glioma or glioblastoma, undergoing nonglioma brain surgery, or in good health (not recorded which). The DNA for the CDR3 is TGCGCCAGCAGCCACCAGACAGGGCTATACTATGGCTACACCTTC. Translating it yields CASSHQTGLYYGYTF.